The present T cell receptor beta chain was sequenced within a study of regulatory T cells in long-lasting Graves disease. The CDR3 is made up of 11 amino acids. Germline CDR1 SEHNR, CDR2 FQNEAQ (reference sequence). V lost 6 bases and J 5 bases, leaving 6 bases between the germline ends. Combining iRepertoire HTBI primers with Arm-PCR of CDR3 regions, the authors built TCR beta libraries. From the multiplex PCR reads, TCRdb called clonotypes with MiXCR, one entry per CDR3 protein. The sample lists approximately 400,000 distinct CDR3 sequences, less than 25% occurring once. Indicated time point: persistent/refractory GD, antithyroid drugs over 5 years with positive TRAb. With RNA extracted from PBMCs as input, the TCR library was made. American Thyroid Association guidelines were used to diagnose Graves' disease. Each of the patients was recruited from an endocrinology department situated in Xi'an, China.

The chain has TRBV7-9 and TRBJ2-3; unclear D gene. The clonotype comes from a female donor with Graves disease. This specimen consisted of peripheral blood mononuclear cells (PBMCs), obtained when the disease was refractory, from a patient treated with antithyroid drugs. CDR3 coding DNA: TGTGCCAGCAGTATCGGAGATACGCAGTATTTT. This sequence encodes CASSIGDTQYF.